A single sample gave rise to the 10 T cell receptor beta chains below, sequenced in a study of blood T cell repertoires in COVID-19. Assay used: immunoSEQ multiplex PCR; TCRdb lists only in-frame clones, some missing. The sample lists under 250,000 clones; roughly 89% were seen once. Sample: peripheral blood. The receptor source for this set is a man between 60 and 70 years old who had recovered from COVID-19.

V and J are TRBV29-1 and TRBJ2-1, with a possible D match to TRBD1 (5 bases). CDR3 length equals 13 residues. The V and J ends lost 4 bases and 7 bases respectively, with 14 bases between them. Per germline, CDR1 SQVTM and CDR2 ANQGSEA. This chain's CDR3 is CSVGGAKGNEQFF. The CDR3 nucleotides are TGCAGCGTTGGTGGGGCGAAGGGAAATGAGCAGTTCTTC.

The V and J genes are TRBV28 and TRBJ1-5; 9 bases are shared with TRBD1. Trimming cost V 4 bases and J 5 bases; bases outside gene matches: 6. The CDR3 totals 15 residues. CDR1 is MDHEN and CDR2 is SYDVKM in the germline V gene. In DNA form, the CDR3 reads TGTGCCAGCAGTTCCTTACAGGGGGCGTATCAGCCCCAGCATTTT. Translation: CASSSLQGAYQPQHF. The full variable domain, with the rest looked up from reference TRBV28 and TRBJ1-5, is DVKVTQSSRYLVKRTGEKVFLECVQDMDHENMFWYRQDPGLGLRLIYFSYDVKMKEKGDIPEGYSVSREKKERFSLILESASTNQTSMYLCASSSLQGAYQPQHFGDGTRLSIL.

Details on this clone: Germline and junction disagree at one end, which may indicate a read error. The chain combines TRBV12-3 or TRBV12-4 with TRBJ2-5; 9 bases are a match to TRBD2. The CDR3 sequence is 11 residues long. The CDR3 here is CASSSVAGVNF. In DNA form, the CDR3 reads TGTGCCAGCAGTTCTGTAGCGGGAGTGAACTTC.

In regard to this clone: A junction boundary mismatches the germline segment, possibly from a read error. The CDR3 DNA sequence: TGTGCCACCCAATCTGACAAGAACGCTGAAGCTTTCTTT. This codes for CATQSDKNAEAFF. The V and J genes are TRBV2 and TRBJ1-1; D unclear. Looked up from germline, CDR1 is SNHLY and CDR2 is FYNNEI. This CDR3 contains 13 residues.

The chain has TRBV27 and TRBJ1-2, with 10 bases fitting TRBD1. V shed 7 bases and J 5 bases; nucleotides not matched to a gene: 4. CDR3 length: 13 amino acids. Germline loops: CDR1 MNHEY, CDR2 SMNVEV (reference sequence). This CDR3 is CASMGGQGYGYTF. The CDR3 DNA reads as TGTGCCAGCATGGGGGGACAGGGGTATGGCTACACCTTC.

The chain couples TRBV7-9 to TRBJ1-2; tentatively, D is TRBD1 (6 bases). The CDR3 has 15 amino acids. Trimming took 2 bases from V and 2 from J, leaving 12 bases between them. CDR1 and CDR2 from the germline V gene are SEHNR and FQNEAQ (reference sequence). The DNA of the CDR3 is TGTGCCAGCAGCTTATCAGGGGTTAGCAACTATGGCTACACCTTC. This translates into CASSLSGVSNYGYTF.

V and J are TRBV9 and TRBJ2-3; a weak D match, TRBD1 (5 bases). The CDR3 loop spans 15 amino acids. V lost 3 bases, J lost 1 base, and 12 bases lay in between. Germline V gene lookup returns CDR1 SGDLS and CDR2 YYNGEE. CDR3 loop: CASSALGAGTDTQYF. In DNA, the CDR3 is TGTGCCAGCAGCGCCCTAGGGGCGGGCACAGATACGCAGTATTTT.

V is TRBV18 and J is TRBJ1-4, with a weak D call TRBD1 (6 bases). Germline CDR1 reads KGHSH; CDR2 reads LQKENI. Trimming left V 2 bases short and J 0 bases short, with 13 bases between. This CDR3 has 17 amino acids. The CDR3: CASSPEDRSATNEKLFF. The CDR3 DNA is TGTGCCAGCTCACCAGAAGACAGGTCTGCAACTAATGAAAAACTGTTTTTT.

The chain recombines TRBV5-6 with TRBJ1-1; D gene unclear. V was pared by 0 bases and J by 5 bases, with 14 bases between. The length of the CDR3 is 15 residues. The germline V gene encodes CDR1 SGHDT and CDR2 YYEEEE. The CDR3 region has the DNA TGTGCCAGCAGCTTGGCGAAGGCGGAATGGACTGAAGCTTTCTTT. It specifies CASSLAKAEWTEAFF.

The chain carries TRBV3-1 (or the pseudogene TRBV3-2) and TRBJ1-3; 9 bases are a match to TRBD1. The CDR3 is 11 amino acids. Germline loops: CDR1 LGHDT, CDR2 YNNKEL (reference sequence). V dropped 5 bases and J dropped 16; count of bases not matched to a gene: 6. The CDR3 nucleotides are TGTGCCAGCAGCTCCGGGACAGGGCTGTATTTT. Translated: CASSSGTGLYF.